The sequence of this T cell receptor beta chain was determined in a study of early T cells in non-severe SARS-CoV-2 infection. Each single cDNA molecule received a unique molecular identifier. One entry per CDR3 protein results from TCRdb running MiXCR on the 5' RACE reads. The table lists fewer than 75,000 distinct CDR3 sequences, roughly a fifth of them singletons. The length of the CDR3 is 15 residues. V was trimmed by 0 bases and J by 12 bases, leaving 17 bases between them. In germline, CDR1 is SNHLY, CDR2 FYNNEI. The rearrangement links TRBV2 to TRBJ1-4; D is uncertain. This receptor was obtained from an adult who was a healthcare worker with PCR-confirmed SARS-CoV-2 infection or an uninfected control (not recorded which). This material consisted of whole blood, taken at baseline. CDR3 residues: CASSEARTFGLELFF. The CDR3 nucleotides are TGTGCCAGCAGTGAAGCGCGCACCTTTGGGTTGGAACTGTTTTTT.